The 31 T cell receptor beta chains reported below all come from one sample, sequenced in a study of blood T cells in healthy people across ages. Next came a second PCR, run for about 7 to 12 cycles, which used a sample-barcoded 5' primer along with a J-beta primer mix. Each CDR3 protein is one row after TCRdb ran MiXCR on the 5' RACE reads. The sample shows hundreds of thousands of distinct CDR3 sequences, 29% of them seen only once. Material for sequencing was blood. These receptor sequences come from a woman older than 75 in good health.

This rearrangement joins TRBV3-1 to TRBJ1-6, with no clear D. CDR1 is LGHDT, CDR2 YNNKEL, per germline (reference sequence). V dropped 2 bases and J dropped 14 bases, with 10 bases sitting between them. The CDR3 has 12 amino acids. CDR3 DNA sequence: TGTGCCAGCAGCCAAACTAGGACTACCCTCCACTTT. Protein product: CASSQTRTTLHF.

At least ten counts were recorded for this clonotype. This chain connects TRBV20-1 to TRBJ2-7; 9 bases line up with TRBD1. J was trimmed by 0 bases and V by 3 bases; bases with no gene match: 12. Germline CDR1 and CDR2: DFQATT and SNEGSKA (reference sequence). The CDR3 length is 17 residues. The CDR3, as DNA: TGCAGTGCTAGGGGGGTCCCGGGACAGGGTAACTCCTACGAGCAGTACTTC. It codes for CSARGVPGQGNSYEQYF.

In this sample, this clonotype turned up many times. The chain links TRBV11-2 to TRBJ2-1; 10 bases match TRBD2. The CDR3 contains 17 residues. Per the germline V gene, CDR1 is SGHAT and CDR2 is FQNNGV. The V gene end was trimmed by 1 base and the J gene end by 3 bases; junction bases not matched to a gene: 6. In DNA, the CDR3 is TGTGCCAGCAGCTTAGGAAAGCGGGGGGGCGTCTACAATGAGCAGTTCTTC. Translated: CASSLGKRGGVYNEQFF. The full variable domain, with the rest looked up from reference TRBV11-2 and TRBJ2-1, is EAGVAQSPRYKIIEKRQSVAFWCNPISGHATLYWYQQILGQGPKLLIQFQNNGVVDDSQLPKDRFSAERLKGVDSTLKIQPAKLEDSAVYLCASSLGKRGGVYNEQFFGPGTRLTVL.

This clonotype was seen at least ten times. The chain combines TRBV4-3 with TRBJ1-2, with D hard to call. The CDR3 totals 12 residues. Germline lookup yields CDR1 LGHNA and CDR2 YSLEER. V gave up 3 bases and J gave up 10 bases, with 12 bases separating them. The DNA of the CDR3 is TGCGCCAGCAGCCACTTGGAGGGAATCTACACCTTC. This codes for CASSHLEGIYTF.

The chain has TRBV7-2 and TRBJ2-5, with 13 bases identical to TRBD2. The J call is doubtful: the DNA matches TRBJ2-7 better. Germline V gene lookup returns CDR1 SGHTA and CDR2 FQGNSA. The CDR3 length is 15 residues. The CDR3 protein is CASSRTSGGFHEQYF. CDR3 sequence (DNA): TGTGCCAGCAGTCGGACTAGCGGGGGTTTCCACGAGCAGTACTTC.

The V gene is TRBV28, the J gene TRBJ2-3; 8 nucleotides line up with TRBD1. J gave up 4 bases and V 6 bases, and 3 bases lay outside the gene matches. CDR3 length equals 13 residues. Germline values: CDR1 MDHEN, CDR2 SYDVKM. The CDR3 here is CASRRQGPDTQYF. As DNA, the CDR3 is TGTGCCAGCAGACGACAGGGGCCAGATACGCAGTATTTT.

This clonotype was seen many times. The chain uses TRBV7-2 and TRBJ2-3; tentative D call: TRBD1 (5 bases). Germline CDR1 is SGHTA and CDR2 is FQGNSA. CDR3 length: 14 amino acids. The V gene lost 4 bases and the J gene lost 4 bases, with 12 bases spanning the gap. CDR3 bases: TGTGCCAGCAGCTCTGACAGCCGGGCAGATACGCAGTATTTT. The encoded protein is CASSSDSRADTQYF. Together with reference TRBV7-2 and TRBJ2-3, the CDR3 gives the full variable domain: GAGVSQSPSNKVTEKGKDVELRCDPISGHTALYWYRQSLGQGLEFLIYFQGNSAPDKSGLPSDRFSAERTGGSVSTLTIQRTQQEDSAVYLCASSSDSRADTQYFGPGTRLTVL.

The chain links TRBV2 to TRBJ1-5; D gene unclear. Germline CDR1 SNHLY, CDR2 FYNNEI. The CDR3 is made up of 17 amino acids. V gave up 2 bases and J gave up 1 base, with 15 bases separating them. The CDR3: CASSEWGFSGSNQPQHF. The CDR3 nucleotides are TGTGCCAGCAGTGAATGGGGATTTAGCGGAAGCAATCAGCCCCAGCATTTT.

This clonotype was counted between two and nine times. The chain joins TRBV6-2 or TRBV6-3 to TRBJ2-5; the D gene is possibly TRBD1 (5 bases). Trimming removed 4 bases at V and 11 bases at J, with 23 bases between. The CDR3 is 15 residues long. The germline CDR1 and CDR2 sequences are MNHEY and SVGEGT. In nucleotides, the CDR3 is TGTGCCAGCAGTTTCGCCGCAGGGCTGGTGAATGAGCAGTACTTC. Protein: CASSFAAGLVNEQYF.

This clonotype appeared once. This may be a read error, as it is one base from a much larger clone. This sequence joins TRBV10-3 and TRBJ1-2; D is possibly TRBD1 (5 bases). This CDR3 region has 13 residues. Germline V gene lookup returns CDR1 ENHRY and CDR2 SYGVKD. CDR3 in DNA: TGTGTCACGAATAACGGTCCGGGGGAAGGCTACACCTTC. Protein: CVTNNGPGEGYTF.

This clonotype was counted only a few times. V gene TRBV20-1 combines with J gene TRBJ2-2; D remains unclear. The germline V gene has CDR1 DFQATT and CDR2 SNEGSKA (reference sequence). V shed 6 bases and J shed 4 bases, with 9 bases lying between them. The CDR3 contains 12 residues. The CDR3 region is CSALVGTGELFF. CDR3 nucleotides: TGCAGTGCCCTGGTTGGCACCGGGGAGCTGTTTTTT.

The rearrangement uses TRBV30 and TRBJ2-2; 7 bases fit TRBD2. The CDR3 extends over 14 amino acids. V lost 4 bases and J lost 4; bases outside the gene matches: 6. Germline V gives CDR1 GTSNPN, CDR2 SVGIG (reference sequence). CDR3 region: CAWTLWGGTGELFF. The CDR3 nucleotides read TGTGCCTGGACTCTCTGGGGGGGCACCGGGGAGCTGTTTTTT.

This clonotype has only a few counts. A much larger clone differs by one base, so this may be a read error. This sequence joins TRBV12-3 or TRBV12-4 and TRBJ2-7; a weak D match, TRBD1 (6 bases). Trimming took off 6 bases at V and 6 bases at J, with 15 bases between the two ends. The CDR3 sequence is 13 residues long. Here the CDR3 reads CASRTHREGEQYF. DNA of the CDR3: TGTGCCAGCAGGACCCACAGGGAAGGCGAGCAGTACTTC.

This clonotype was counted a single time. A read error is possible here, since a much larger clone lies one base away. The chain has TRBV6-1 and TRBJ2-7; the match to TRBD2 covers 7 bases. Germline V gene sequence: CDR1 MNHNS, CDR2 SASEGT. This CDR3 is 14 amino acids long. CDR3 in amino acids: CVSSEARGAYEQYF. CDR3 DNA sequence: TGTGTCAGCAGTGAAGCTCGGGGGGCCTACGAGCAGTACTTC.

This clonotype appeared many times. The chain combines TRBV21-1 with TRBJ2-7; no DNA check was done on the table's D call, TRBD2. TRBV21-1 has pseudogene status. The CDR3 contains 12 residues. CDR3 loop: CARRDQKGTQYF. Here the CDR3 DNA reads TGTGCCAGGCGGGACCAGAAAGGAACCCAGTACTTC.

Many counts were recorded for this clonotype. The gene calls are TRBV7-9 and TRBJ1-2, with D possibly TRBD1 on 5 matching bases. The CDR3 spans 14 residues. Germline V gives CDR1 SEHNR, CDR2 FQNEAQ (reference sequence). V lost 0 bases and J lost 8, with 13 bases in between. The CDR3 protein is CASSLASGPGGYTF. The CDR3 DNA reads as TGTGCCAGCAGCTTAGCATCGGGGCCTGGCGGCTACACCTTC.

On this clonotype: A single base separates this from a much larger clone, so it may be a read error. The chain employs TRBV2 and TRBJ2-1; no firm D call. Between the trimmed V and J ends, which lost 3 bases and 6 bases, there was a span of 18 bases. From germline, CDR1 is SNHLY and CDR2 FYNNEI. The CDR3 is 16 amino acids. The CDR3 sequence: CASSERRAKIGNEQFF. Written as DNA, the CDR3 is TGTGCCAGCAGTGAGAGGCGAGCGAAAATCGGCAATGAGCAGTTCTTC.

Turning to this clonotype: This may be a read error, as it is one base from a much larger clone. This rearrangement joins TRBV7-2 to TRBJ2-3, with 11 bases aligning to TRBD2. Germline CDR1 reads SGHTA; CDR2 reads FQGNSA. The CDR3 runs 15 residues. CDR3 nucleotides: TGTGCCAGCAAGTTAGCGGGGGGGAGCACAGATGCGCAGTATTTT. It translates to CASKLAGGSTDAQYF.

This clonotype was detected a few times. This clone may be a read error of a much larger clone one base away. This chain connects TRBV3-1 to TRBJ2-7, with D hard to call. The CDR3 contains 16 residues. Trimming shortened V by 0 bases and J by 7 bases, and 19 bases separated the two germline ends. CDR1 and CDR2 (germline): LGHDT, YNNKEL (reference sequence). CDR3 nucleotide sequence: TGTGCCAGCAGCCAAGAGGGGTTGAACCTTTACAATGAGCAGTACTTC. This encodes CASSQEGLNLYNEQYF.

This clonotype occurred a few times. The CDR3 sequence is CASSQRTENTEAFF. The CDR3 region has the DNA TGTGCCAGCAGCCAAAGGACAGAGAACACTGAAGCTTTCTTT. The genes are TRBV14 and TRBJ1-1; the D gene is possibly TRBD1 (6 bases). CDR1 is SGHDN, CDR2 FVKESK, per germline. The CDR3 consists of 14 residues. V was cut by 2 bases and J by 1 base, with 8 bases left in between.

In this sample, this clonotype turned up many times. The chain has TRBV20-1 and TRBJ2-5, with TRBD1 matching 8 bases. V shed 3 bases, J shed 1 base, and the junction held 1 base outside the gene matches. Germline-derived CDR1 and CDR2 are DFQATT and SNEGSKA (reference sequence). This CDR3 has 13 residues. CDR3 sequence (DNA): TGCAGTGCTAGGACAGGGGCCCAAGAGACCCAGTACTTC. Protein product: CSARTGAQETQYF.

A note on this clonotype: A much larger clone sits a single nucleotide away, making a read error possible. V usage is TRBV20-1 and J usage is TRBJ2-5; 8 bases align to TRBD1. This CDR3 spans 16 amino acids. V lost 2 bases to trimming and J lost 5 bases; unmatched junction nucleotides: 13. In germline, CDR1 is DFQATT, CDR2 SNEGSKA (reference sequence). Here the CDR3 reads CSARKLTGTGVETQYF. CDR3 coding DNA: TGCAGTGCTAGAAAGTTAACCGGGACAGGCGTGGAGACCCAGTACTTC.

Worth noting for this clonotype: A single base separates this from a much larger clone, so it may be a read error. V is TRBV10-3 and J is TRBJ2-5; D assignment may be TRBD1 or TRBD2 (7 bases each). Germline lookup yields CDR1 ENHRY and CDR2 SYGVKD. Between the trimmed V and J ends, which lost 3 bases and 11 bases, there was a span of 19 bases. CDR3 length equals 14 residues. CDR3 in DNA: TGTGCCATCAGTGACACAGGGGAGGGGAATGAGCAGTACTTC. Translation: CAISDTGEGNEQYF.

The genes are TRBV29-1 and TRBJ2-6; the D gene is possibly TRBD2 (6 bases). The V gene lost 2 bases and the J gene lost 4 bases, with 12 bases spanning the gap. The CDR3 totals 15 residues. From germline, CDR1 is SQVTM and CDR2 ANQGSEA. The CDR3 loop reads CSVESRDSGANVLTF. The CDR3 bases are TGCAGCGTTGAAAGCCGGGACTCCGGGGCCAACGTCCTGACTTTC.

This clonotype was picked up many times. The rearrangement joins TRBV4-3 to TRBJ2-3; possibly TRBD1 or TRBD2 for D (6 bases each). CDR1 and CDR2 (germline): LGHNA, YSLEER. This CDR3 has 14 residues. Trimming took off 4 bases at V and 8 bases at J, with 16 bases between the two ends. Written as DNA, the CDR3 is TGCGCCAGCAGCCGCCAGGAGGGGGGCGTTACGCAGTATTTT. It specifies CASSRQEGGVTQYF.

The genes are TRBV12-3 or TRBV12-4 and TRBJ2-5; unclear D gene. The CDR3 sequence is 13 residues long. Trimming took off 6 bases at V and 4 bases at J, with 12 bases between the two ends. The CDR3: CASSLPMGETQYF. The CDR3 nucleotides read TGTGCCAGCAGCCTCCCAATGGGAGAGACCCAGTACTTC.

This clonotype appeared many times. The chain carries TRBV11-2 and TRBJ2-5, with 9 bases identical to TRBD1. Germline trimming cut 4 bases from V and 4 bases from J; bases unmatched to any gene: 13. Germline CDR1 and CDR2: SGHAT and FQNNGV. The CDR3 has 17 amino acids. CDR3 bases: TGTGCCAGCAGCTGGCGACCGGGACAGGGTATACGAGAGACCCAGTACTTC. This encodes CASSWRPGQGIRETQYF.

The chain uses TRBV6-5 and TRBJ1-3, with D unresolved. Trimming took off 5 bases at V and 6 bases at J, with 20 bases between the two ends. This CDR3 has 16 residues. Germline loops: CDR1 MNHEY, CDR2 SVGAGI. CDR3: CASSRPTQSGQNTIYF. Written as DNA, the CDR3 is TGTGCCAGCAGTCGCCCCACACAGTCCGGTCAAAACACCATATATTTT.

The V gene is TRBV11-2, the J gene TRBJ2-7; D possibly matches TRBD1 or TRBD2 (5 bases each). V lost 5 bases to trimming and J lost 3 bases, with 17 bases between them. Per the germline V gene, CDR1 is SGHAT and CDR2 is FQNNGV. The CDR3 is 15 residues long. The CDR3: CASSRDQPTLYEQYF. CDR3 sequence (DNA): TGTGCCAGCAGCCGGGACCAACCAACACTCTACGAGCAGTACTTC.

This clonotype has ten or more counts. This CDR3 reads CASSDGTALAYEQYF. Written as DNA, the CDR3 is TGTGCCAGCAGCGACGGGACAGCATTAGCCTACGAGCAGTACTTC. This chain uses TRBV5-6 with TRBJ2-7; 7 bases are shared with TRBD1. Germline V gene lookup returns CDR1 SGHDT and CDR2 YYEEEE. V trimming: 4 bases; J trimming: 2 bases; junction bases outside the gene matches: 9. CDR3 size: 15 residues.

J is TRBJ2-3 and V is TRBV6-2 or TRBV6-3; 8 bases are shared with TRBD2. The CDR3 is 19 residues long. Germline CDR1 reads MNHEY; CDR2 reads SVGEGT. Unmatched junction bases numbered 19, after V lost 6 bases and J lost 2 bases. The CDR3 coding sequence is TGTGCCAGCAGCCGGGGGGGGGGCCAAACATACAGATACACAGATACGCAGTATTTT. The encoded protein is CASSRGGGQTYRYTDTQYF.